These 32 T cell receptor beta chains share one sample of origin, sequenced in a study of blood T cell repertoires in COVID-19. Assay: immunoSEQ multiplex PCR; the TCRdb copy retains only in-frame clones and omits some. The data contain 200,000 to 300,000 clones, 84% of them singletons. What was sequenced was peripheral blood. These receptors were obtained from a woman between 35 and 50 years old who had recovered from COVID-19.

The chain is built from TRBV27 and TRBJ1-5, with no clear D. The CDR3 contains 13 residues. Looked up from germline, CDR1 is MNHEY and CDR2 is SMNVEV (reference sequence). V lost 3 bases and J 3 bases, leaving 6 bases between the germline ends. CDR3 nucleotides: TGTGCCAGCAGTTTTGACACCAATCAGCCCCAGCATTTT. It yields the protein CASSFDTNQPQHF.

A word on this clone: Other DNA sequences within the sample encode an identical CDR3. The chain is built from TRBV12-3 or TRBV12-4 and TRBJ2-2; D call uncertain. Trimming removed 3 bases at V and 5 bases at J, with 4 bases between. The CDR3 is 12 amino acids. Here the CDR3 reads CASSFLTGELFF. CDR3 sequence (DNA): TGTGCCAGCAGTTTCCTAACCGGGGAGCTGTTTTTT.

This clone was found once. The chain is built from TRBV27 and TRBJ2-1, with 9 bases identical to TRBD1. Germline V gene sequence: CDR1 MNHEY, CDR2 SMNVEV (reference sequence). Trimming took 5 bases from V and 5 from J; bases not matched to a gene: 10. The CDR3 is 16 amino acids. CDR3 coding DNA: TGTGCCAGCAGTACTACCGGGACAGGGCGCCACAATGAGCAGTTCTTC. The encoded protein is CASSTTGTGRHNEQFF.

This sequence joins TRBV28 and TRBJ2-1; D may be TRBD2 (6 bases). With 6 bases removed from V and 4 bases from J, the gap between germline ends came to 16 bases. The CDR3 runs 15 residues. Looked up from germline, CDR1 is MDHEN and CDR2 is SYDVKM. The CDR3 DNA is TGTGCCAGCAGCTCCGGAGGGCTAAATTACAATGAGCAGTTCTTC. Translation: CASSSGGLNYNEQFF.

The J gene is TRBJ2-1, the V gene TRBV6-5; 7 nucleotides agree with TRBD2. The trim removed 7 bases at V and 2 bases at J, leaving 8 bases unmatched. The CDR3 runs 15 residues. Germline CDR1 reads MNHEY; CDR2 reads SVGAGI. CDR3 region: CASTLGGVPYNEQFF. The CDR3 region has the DNA TGTGCCAGCACCCTGGGGGGGGTACCCTACAATGAGCAGTTCTTC.

The chain combines TRBV5-1 with TRBJ2-5; 8 positions agree with TRBD2. V lost 4 bases to trimming and J lost 3 bases; unmatched junction nucleotides: 8. The germline CDR1 and CDR2 sequences are SGHRS and YFSETQ. This CDR3 region has 15 residues. This CDR3 reads CASSPTGRGEETQYF. CDR3 nucleotides: TGCGCCAGCAGCCCCACCGGGAGGGGGGAAGAGACCCAGTACTTC.

This chain connects TRBV7-6 to TRBJ1-3; D unresolved. The V and J ends lost 1 base and 7 bases respectively, with 20 bases between them. CDR1 and CDR2 (germline): SGHVS, FNYEAQ. The CDR3 length is 17 residues. The CDR3 region has the DNA TGTGCCAGCAGCTTAGTACGGGGTTTAGCCCATGGGAACACCATATATTTT. Residues: CASSLVRGLAHGNTIYF. The full variable domain, completed using reference TRBV7-6 and TRBJ1-3, is GAGVSQSPRYKVTKRGQDVALRCDPISGHVSLYWYRQALGQGPEFLTYFNYEAQQDKSGLPNDRFSAERPEGSISTLTIQRTEQRDSAMYRCASSLVRGLAHGNTIYFGEGSWLTVV.

This clone was counted a single time. The chain links TRBV6-5 to TRBJ2-7; weak D call: TRBD1 (5 bases). Germline assignment: CDR1 MNHEY and CDR2 SVGAGI. Trimming shortened V by 4 bases and J by 3 bases, and 10 bases separated the two germline ends. CDR3 length: 13 residues. In DNA form, the CDR3 reads TGTGCCAGCAGTTTGACAGTCTTCTACGAGCAGTACTTC. Its protein is CASSLTVFYEQYF.

The chain has TRBV2 and TRBJ1-4, with TRBD1 matching over 11 bases. This CDR3 is 14 amino acids long. Germline lookup yields CDR1 SNHLY and CDR2 FYNNEI. V lost 6 bases, J lost 6 bases, and 3 bases stayed unmatched. The CDR3 loop is CASRGDRGDEKLFF. Written as DNA, the CDR3 is TGTGCCAGCAGGGGGGACAGGGGGGATGAAAAACTGTTTTTT.

The rearrangement uses TRBV18 and TRBJ1-1; D gene ambiguous. The CDR3 has 13 amino acids. Between the trimmed V and J ends, which lost 3 bases and 11 bases, there was a span of 16 bases. Germline lookup yields CDR1 KGHSH and CDR2 LQKENI. CDR3 amino acids: CASSPPGPRRAFF. For the CDR3, the DNA is TGTGCCAGCTCACCTCCGGGTCCTCGCCGGGCTTTCTTT.

The V call is TRBV2, the J call TRBJ1-2; D might be TRBD1 (6 bases). CDR3 length: 17 amino acids. V was pared by 5 bases and J by 10 bases, with 29 bases between. The germline V gene has CDR1 SNHLY and CDR2 FYNNEI. CDR3 amino acids: CASSLHPDSRSGRVYTF. CDR3 bases: TGTGCCAGCAGTCTGCATCCGGACAGCAGGAGCGGACGTGTCTACACCTTC.

This clone was observed once. This sequence joins TRBV28 and TRBJ2-7; TRBD1 agrees at 7 bases. J was trimmed by 5 bases and V by 11 bases; bases with no gene match: 9. Germline CDR1 reads MDHEN; CDR2 reads SYDVKM. The CDR3 sequence is 12 residues long. The CDR3 protein is CAGASTGDEQYF. The CDR3 nucleotides read TGTGCCGGCGCATCTACAGGGGACGAGCAGTACTTC.

The chain is built from TRBV7-9 and TRBJ1-2, with 8 positions matching TRBD1. Germline V gives CDR1 SEHNR, CDR2 FQNEAQ (reference sequence). The CDR3 runs 14 residues. Trimming cost V 5 bases and J 3 bases; bases outside gene matches: 5. The CDR3 bases are TGTGCCAGCAGCGTCTTGACAGGGGACTATGGCTACACCTTC. Its translation is CASSVLTGDYGYTF.

The V and J genes are TRBV28 and TRBJ1-2; D gene uncertain. Trimming took off 2 bases at V and 7 bases at J, with 11 bases between the two ends. CDR3 size: 13 residues. Germline V lookup: CDR1 MDHEN, CDR2 SYDVKM. The chain's CDR3 is CASSLGLEGGYTF. The CDR3 region has the DNA TGTGCCAGCAGTTTAGGTCTGGAGGGTGGCTACACCTTC.

The rearrangement uses TRBV5-1 and TRBJ2-1; TRBD2 matches 8 bases. This CDR3 spans 15 amino acids. Unmatched junction bases numbered 5, after V lost 1 base and J lost 5 bases. The germline V gene has CDR1 SGHRS and CDR2 YFSETQ. Here the CDR3 DNA reads TGCGCCAGCAGCTTGACGGGGGGGTTGGACAATGAGCAGTTCTTC. Amino acid sequence: CASSLTGGLDNEQFF. The whole variable domain, filled in from reference TRBV5-1 and TRBJ2-1, reads KAGVTQTPRYLIKTRGQQVTLSCSPISGHRSVSWYQQTPGQGLQFLFEYFSETQRNKGNFPGRFSGRQFSNSRSEMNVSTLELGDSALYLCASSLTGGLDNEQFFGPGTRLTVL.

The rearrangement links TRBV4-1 to TRBJ2-1, with 9 bases fitting TRBD2. The CDR3 consists of 17 residues. J was trimmed by 9 bases and V by 0 bases; bases with no gene match: 12. CDR1 is MGHRA and CDR2 is YSYEKL in the germline V gene. Written as DNA, the CDR3 is TGCGCCAGCAGCCAAGAATGGGCGGGGGGGCTTCCTGGTGAGCAGTTCTTC. Amino acids: CASSQEWAGGLPGEQFF.

This rearrangement joins TRBV6-5 to TRBJ1-6, with D maybe TRBD1 (6 bases). Trimming removed 1 base from V and 10 bases from J, with 11 bases in between. This CDR3 is built from 14 residues. Germline CDR1 is MNHEY and CDR2 is SVGAGI. DNA of the CDR3: TGTGCCAGCAGTTACTGGACAAGGGGGTCACCCCTCCACTTT. It specifies CASSYWTRGSPLHF.

This clone occurred a few times. The rearrangement uses TRBV10-3 and TRBJ1-1; TRBD1 might be the D (6 bases). The length of the CDR3 is 17 residues. V lost 4 bases to trimming and J lost 1 base, with 19 bases between them. Germline CDR1 ENHRY, CDR2 SYGVKD. CDR3 nucleotides: TGTGCCATCAGTGGGAATGTCAGGGCAGGGGAGAACACTGAAGCTTTCTTT. It encodes CAISGNVRAGENTEAFF.

The chain links TRBV4-2 to TRBJ2-1; D might be TRBD1 (6 bases). CDR1 and CDR2 (germline): LGHNA, YNFKEQ. V was pared by 0 bases and J by 2 bases, with 11 bases between. The CDR3 runs to 16 residues. The CDR3 reads CASSQDFGTTYNEQFF. The CDR3 region has the DNA TGTGCCAGCAGCCAAGACTTTGGGACAACCTACAATGAGCAGTTCTTC.

The chain carries TRBV10-3 and TRBJ1-1; the match to TRBD1 covers 7 bases. Trimming cost V 10 bases and J 7 bases; bases outside gene matches: 9. Germline assignment: CDR1 ENHRY and CDR2 SYGVKD. The CDR3 spans 12 residues. The CDR3, as DNA: TGTGCCAGCCAGGGGGGAAAAGGTGAAGCTTTCTTT. The encoded protein is CASQGGKGEAFF.

The chain combines TRBV2 with TRBJ2-3, with 11 bases fitting TRBD2. Per the germline V gene, CDR1 is SNHLY and CDR2 is FYNNEI. The ends lost 2 bases at V and 4 bases at J; junction bases unmatched: 5. CDR3 size: 16 residues. In DNA form, the CDR3 reads TGTGCCAGCAGTGAATTTAGCGGGGGGGCCTCAGATACGCAGTATTTT. Protein sequence: CASSEFSGGASDTQYF.

The chain uses TRBV18 and TRBJ2-7; possible D gene TRBD2, 5 bases. The ends were cut back, 0 bases at V and 6 bases at J, with 12 bases in the middle. Germline V gene lookup returns CDR1 KGHSH and CDR2 LQKENI. This CDR3 has 14 amino acids. This chain's CDR3 is CASSPPATRGEQYF. The CDR3 DNA sequence: TGTGCCAGCTCACCACCTGCGACCCGGGGCGAGCAGTACTTC.

This chain connects TRBV3-1 (or the pseudogene TRBV3-2) to TRBJ2-7, with a weak D call TRBD2 (6 bases). This CDR3 is 13 amino acids long. Germline V gene lookup returns CDR1 LGHDT and CDR2 YNNKEL (reference sequence). V was cut by 2 bases and J by 3 bases, with 8 bases left in between. In nucleotides, the CDR3 is TGTGCCAGCAGCCAACTGGGAGGCTACGAGCAGTACTTC. Protein sequence: CASSQLGGYEQYF.

The V call is TRBV9, the J call TRBJ1-5, with D hard to call. The CDR3 has 16 residues. Trimming left V 4 bases short and J 0 bases short, with 14 bases between. Germline loops: CDR1 SGDLS, CDR2 YYNGEE. This chain's CDR3 is CASSPQITPSNQPQHF. DNA of the CDR3: TGTGCCAGCAGCCCCCAAATTACACCTAGCAATCAGCCCCAGCATTTT.

This chain connects TRBV3-1 (or the pseudogene TRBV3-2) to TRBJ2-2; D not resolved. Trimming removed 5 bases from V and 7 bases from J, with 8 bases in between. The CDR3 length is 12 residues. Germline V gene lookup returns CDR1 LGHDT and CDR2 YNNKEL (reference sequence). The CDR3 loop is CASSEPLGELFF. As DNA, the CDR3 is TGTGCCAGCAGCGAGCCCCTCGGGGAGCTGTTTTTT.

This chain links TRBV15 with TRBJ2-5, with TRBD2 identical over 10 bases. This CDR3 contains 14 residues. Germline V gene lookup returns CDR1 LNHNV and CDR2 YYDKDF (reference sequence). V lost 5 bases and J lost 5; bases outside the gene matches: 5. The chain's CDR3 is CATSVGTSAETQYF. In DNA, the CDR3 is TGTGCCACCAGCGTAGGGACTAGCGCTGAGACCCAGTACTTC.

This CDR3 reads CASSQNSRDRRPSTDTQYF. The DNA for the CDR3 is TGTGCCAGCAGCCAAAACTCCCGGGACAGGAGACCTTCCACAGATACGCAGTATTTT. The genes are TRBV9 and TRBJ2-3, with 8 nucleotides matching TRBD1. Germline V gives CDR1 SGDLS, CDR2 YYNGEE. The CDR3 extends over 19 amino acids. The V gene end was trimmed by 4 bases and the J gene end by 2 bases; junction bases not matched to a gene: 18.

In nucleotides, the CDR3 is TGTGCCAGCAGTTTACGGCGGGGGAGCACAGATACGCAGTATTTT. It yields the protein CASSLRRGSTDTQYF. The chain has TRBV27 and TRBJ2-3, with 7 bases aligning to TRBD2. Germline values: CDR1 MNHEY, CDR2 SMNVEV (reference sequence). This CDR3 spans 15 amino acids. The V segment lost 2 bases and the J segment 0 bases; nucleotides outside the gene matches: 2.

The chain has TRBV6-4 and TRBJ2-1; 11 nucleotides agree with TRBD2. There are 15 residues in the CDR3. Germline V gene sequence: CDR1 MRHNA, CDR2 SNTAGT. The junction had 1 base not matched to a gene; V was cut back by 0 bases and J by 6 bases. The CDR3 nucleotides are TGTGCCAGCAGTGACTCTAGCGGGGGGGCCAATGAGCAGTTCTTC. This encodes CASSDSSGGANEQFF.

V is TRBV4-1 and J is TRBJ1-6; 7 nucleotides align to TRBD1. Germline V gene lookup returns CDR1 MGHRA and CDR2 YSYEKL. V gave up 0 bases and J gave up 3 bases; unmatched junction bases: 8. This CDR3 region has 18 residues. This CDR3 is CASSQDLPGTDYNSPLHF. CDR3 in DNA: TGCGCCAGCAGCCAAGATCTCCCCGGGACAGACTATAATTCACCCCTCCACTTT.

The V and J genes are TRBV19 and TRBJ2-5; D is possibly TRBD2 (5 bases). Trimming removed 9 bases at V and 4 bases at J, with 12 bases between. The germline CDR1 and CDR2 sequences are LNHDA and SQIVND (reference sequence). The CDR3 covers 12 residues. CDR3 region: CASCKRGETQYF. The DNA for the CDR3 is TGTGCCAGCTGCAAACGGGGAGAGACCCAGTACTTC.

The CDR3 region has the DNA TGTGCCAGCAGCCAAGAAGGGGAGGTGAACACTGAAGCTTTCTTT. Protein: CASSQEGEVNTEAFF. This chain links TRBV4-2 with TRBJ1-1, with a weak D call TRBD1 (5 bases). The germline V gene encodes CDR1 LGHNA and CDR2 YNFKEQ. V was shortened by 0 bases and J by 0 bases, with 8 bases between the two germline ends. The CDR3 is 15 residues long.